Listed below are T cell receptor beta chains from one sample, sequenced in a study of a mutant IDH1 vaccine in newly diagnosed glioma. The method was immunoSEQ multiplex PCR; TCRdb's version includes in-frame clones alone and lacks a portion of them. The data show approximately 33,000 clones, about 75% seen once. Their specific antigens are unknown. The sequenced sample was PBMCs, obtained from a glioma patient whose treatment included an IDH1 peptide vaccine. These receptors were taken from a man aged 40-50 years with glioma. Each CDR3 is given with its conserved first and last residue. D genes are given only for firm matches. Some rows mark clone size as missing; the rest say once, few, many or name a class of expanded clone.

>TRBV5-5|.|TRBJ2-2|.
CASSQADLVTGELFF
TGTGCCAGCAGCCAGGCAGATCTCGTAACCGGGGAGCTGTTTTTT
>TRBV7-2|TRBD1|TRBJ2-3|once
CASSRNRDRGRSDTQYF
TGTGCCAGCAGCCGAAACCGGGACAGGGGGCGTTCAGATACGCAGTATTTT
>TRBV5-4|.|TRBJ1-6|.
CASSFTNSPLHF
TGTGCCAGCAGCTTCACAAATTCACCCCTCCACTTT
>TRBV4-1|.|TRBJ1-6|.
CASSQSVGERSPLHF
TGCGCCAGCAGCCAATCGGTGGGGGAGCGTTCACCCCTCCACTTT
>TRBV4-3|.|TRBJ2-3|.
CASSQVSSGTDTQYF
TGCGCCAGCAGCCAGGTATCTAGCGGCACAGATACGCAGTATTTT
>TRBV7-8|.|TRBJ2-1|.
CASSELPIYNEQFF
TGTGCCAGCAGCGAACTTCCGATCTACAATGAGCAGTTCTTC
>TRBV10-1|TRBD2|TRBJ2-3|few
CASSESGLAGAGDTQYF
TGCGCCAGCAGTGAGTCCGGGCTAGCGGGAGCGGGAGATACGCAGTATTTT
>TRBV4-2|.|TRBJ2-1|.
CASSPRTDNEQFF
TGTGCCAGCAGCCCACGGACCGACAATGAGCAGTTCTTC
>TRBV18|TRBD2|TRBJ2-5|.
CASSPQGAGVETQYF
TGTGCCAGCTCACCCCAAGGAGCGGGAGTTGAGACCCAGTACTTC
>TRBV14|TRBD1|TRBJ1-3|.
CASSQPRQGGKNTIYF
TGTGCCAGCAGCCAACCGAGACAGGGAGGGAAGAACACCATATATTTT
>TRBV2|TRBD1|TRBJ1-4|.
CASRRTGLREKLFF
TGTGCCAGCAGGCGGACAGGGTTAAGGGAAAAACTGTTTTTT
>TRBV7-9|.|TRBJ2-1|.
CASSLEMATGSSYNEQFF
TGTGCCAGCAGCTTAGAGATGGCGACCGGAAGCTCCTACAATGAGCAGTTCTTC
>TRBV27|.|TRBJ2-2|.
CASSSSSGELFF
TGTGCCAGCAGTTCCTCCAGCGGGGAGCTGTTTTTT
>TRBV5-4|TRBD2|TRBJ2-3|.
CASRTTLAGGTDTQYF
TGTGCCAGCAGGACCACCCTAGCGGGGGGCACAGATACGCAGTATTTT
>TRBV7-2|TRBD1|TRBJ1-5|.
CASSQDRGGQPQHF
TGTGCCAGCAGCCAGGACAGGGGCGGTCAGCCCCAGCATTTT
>TRBV7-2|TRBD2|TRBJ2-3|.
CASQFLAGSDTQYF
TGTGCCAGCCAGTTTCTAGCGGGATCCGATACGCAGTATTTT
>TRBV5-1|.|TRBJ1-1|few
CASSSPGRRAQMAEAFF
TGCGCCAGCAGCTCCCCGGGGAGGCGGGCTCAGATGGCTGAAGCTTTCTTT
>TRBV6-1|.|TRBJ1-4|.
CASSDRDKGPKLFF
TGTGCCAGCAGTGACCGGGACAAGGGACCCAAACTGTTTTTT
>TRBV5-1|TRBD2|TRBJ2-1|.
CASKREGDEQFF
TGCGCCAGCAAGCGGGAGGGTGATGAGCAGTTCTTC
>TRBV19|TRBD2|TRBJ2-3|.
CASSARLAGDWVTDTQYF
TGTGCCAGTAGTGCCAGACTAGCGGGAGATTGGGTCACAGATACGCAGTATTTT
>TRBV11-3|.|TRBJ1-1|.
CASSLAGGNTEAFF
TGTGCCAGCAGCTTAGCGGGGGGGAACACTGAAGCTTTCTTT
>TRBV19|TRBD2|TRBJ2-2|few
CASGGTSRGELFF
TGTGCCAGTGGAGGGACTAGCAGAGGGGAGCTGTTTTTT
>TRBV9|.|TRBJ1-3|.
CASSPRPGNTIYF
TGTGCCAGCAGCCCCCGACCTGGAAACACCATATATTTT
>TRBV27|TRBD1|TRBJ2-7|.
CASSTQFGTRGQYEQYF
TGTGCCAGCAGTACCCAATTTGGGACCAGGGGGCAGTACGAGCAGTACTTC
>TRBV10-2|.|TRBJ2-6|.
CASRPLDSGANVLTF
TGCGCCAGCAGACCCCTGGACTCTGGGGCCAACGTCCTGACTTTC
>TRBV28|TRBD2|TRBJ2-5|.
CASSSYGLVEETQYF
TGTGCCAGCAGTTCCTACGGACTAGTGGAGGAGACCCAGTACTTC
>TRBV5-1|TRBD2|TRBJ2-1|.
CASNLLGAGGISREQFF
TGCGCCAGCAACTTGTTAGGAGCGGGAGGTATTTCACGAGAGCAGTTCTTC